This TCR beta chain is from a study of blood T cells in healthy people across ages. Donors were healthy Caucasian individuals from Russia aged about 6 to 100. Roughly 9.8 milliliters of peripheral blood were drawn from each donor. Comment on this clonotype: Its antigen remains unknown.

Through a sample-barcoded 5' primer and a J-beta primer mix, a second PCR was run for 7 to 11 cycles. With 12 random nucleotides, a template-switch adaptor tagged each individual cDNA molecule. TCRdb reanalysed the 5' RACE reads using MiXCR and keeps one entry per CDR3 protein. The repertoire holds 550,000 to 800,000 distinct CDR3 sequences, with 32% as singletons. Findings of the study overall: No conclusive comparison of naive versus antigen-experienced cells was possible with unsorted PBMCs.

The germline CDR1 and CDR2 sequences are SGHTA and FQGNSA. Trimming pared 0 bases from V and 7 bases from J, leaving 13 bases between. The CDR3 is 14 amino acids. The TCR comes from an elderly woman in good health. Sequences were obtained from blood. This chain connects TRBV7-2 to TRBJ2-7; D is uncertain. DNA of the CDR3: TGTGCCAGCAGCTTAGCGTTCCAGGCCGGGGAGCAGTACTTC. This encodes CASSLAFQAGEQYF. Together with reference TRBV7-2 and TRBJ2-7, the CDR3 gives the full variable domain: GAGVSQSPSNKVTEKGKDVELRCDPISGHTALYWYRQSLGQGLEFLIYFQGNSAPDKSGLPSDRFSAERTGGSVSTLTIQRTQQEDSAVYLCASSLAFQAGEQYFGPGTRLTVT.